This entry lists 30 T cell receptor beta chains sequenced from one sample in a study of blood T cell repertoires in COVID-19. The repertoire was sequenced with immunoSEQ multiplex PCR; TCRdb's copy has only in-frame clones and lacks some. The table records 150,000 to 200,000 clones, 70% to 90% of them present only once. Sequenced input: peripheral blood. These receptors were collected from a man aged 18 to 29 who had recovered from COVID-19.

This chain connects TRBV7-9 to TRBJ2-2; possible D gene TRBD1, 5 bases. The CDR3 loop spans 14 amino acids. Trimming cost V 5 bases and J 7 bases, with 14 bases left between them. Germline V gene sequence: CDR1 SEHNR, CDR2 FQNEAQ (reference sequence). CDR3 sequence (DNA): TGTGCCAGCAGCGCAGGGTTCAAGGGCGGGGAGCTGTTTTTT. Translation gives CASSAGFKGGELFF. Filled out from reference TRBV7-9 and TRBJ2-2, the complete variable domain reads DTGVSQNPRHKITKRGQNVTFRCDPISEHNRLYWYRQTLGQGPEFLTYFQNEAQLEKSRLLSDRFSAERPKGSFSTLEIQRTEQGDSAMYLCASSAGFKGGELFFGEGSRLTVL.

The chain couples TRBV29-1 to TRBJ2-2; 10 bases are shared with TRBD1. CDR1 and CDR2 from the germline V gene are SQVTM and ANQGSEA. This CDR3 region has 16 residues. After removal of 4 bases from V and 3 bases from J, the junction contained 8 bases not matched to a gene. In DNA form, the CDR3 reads TGCAGCGTTGGACTGACAGGGGGCGCGGACACCGGGGAGCTGTTTTTT. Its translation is CSVGLTGGADTGELFF.

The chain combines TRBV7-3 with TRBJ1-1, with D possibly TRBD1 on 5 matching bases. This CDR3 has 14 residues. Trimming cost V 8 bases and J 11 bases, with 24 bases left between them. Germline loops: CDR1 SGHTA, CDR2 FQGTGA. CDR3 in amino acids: CASGRTREDKEAFF. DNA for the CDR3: TGTGCCAGCGGCCGGACAAGGGAGGACAAGGAGGCTTTCTTT.

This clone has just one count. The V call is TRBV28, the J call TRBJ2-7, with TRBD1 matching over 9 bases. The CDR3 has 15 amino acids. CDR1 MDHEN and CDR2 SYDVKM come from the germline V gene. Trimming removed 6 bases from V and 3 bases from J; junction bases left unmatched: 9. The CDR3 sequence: CASRSLGQGSYEQYF. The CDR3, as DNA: TGTGCCAGCAGGTCCTTGGGACAGGGAAGCTACGAGCAGTACTTC.

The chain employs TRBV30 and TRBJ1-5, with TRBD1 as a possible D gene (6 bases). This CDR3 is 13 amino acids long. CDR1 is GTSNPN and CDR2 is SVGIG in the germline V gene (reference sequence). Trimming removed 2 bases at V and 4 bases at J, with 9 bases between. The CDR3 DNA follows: TGTGCCTGGAGTAGTCAGGGGAATCAGCCCCAGCATTTT. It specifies CAWSSQGNQPQHF.

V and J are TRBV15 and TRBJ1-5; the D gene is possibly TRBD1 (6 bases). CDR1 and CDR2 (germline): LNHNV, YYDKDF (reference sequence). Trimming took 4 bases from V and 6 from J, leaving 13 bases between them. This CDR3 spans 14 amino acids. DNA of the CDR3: TGTGCCACCAGCACTACAGGGAGGGGTCAGCCCCAGCATTTT. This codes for CATSTTGRGQPQHF.

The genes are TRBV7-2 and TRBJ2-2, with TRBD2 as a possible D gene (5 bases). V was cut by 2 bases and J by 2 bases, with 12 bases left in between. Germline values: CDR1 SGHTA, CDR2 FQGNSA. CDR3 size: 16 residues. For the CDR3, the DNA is TGTGCCAGCAGCTTAAAGGCACTAGACAACACCGGGGAGCTGTTTTTT. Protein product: CASSLKALDNTGELFF.

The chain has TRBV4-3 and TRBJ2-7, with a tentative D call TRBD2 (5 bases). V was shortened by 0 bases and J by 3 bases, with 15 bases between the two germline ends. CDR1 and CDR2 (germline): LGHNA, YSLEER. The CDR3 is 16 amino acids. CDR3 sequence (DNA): TGCGCCAGCAGCCAAGATTCGGCCAGCGACTACTACGAGCAGTACTTC. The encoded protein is CASSQDSASDYYEQYF.

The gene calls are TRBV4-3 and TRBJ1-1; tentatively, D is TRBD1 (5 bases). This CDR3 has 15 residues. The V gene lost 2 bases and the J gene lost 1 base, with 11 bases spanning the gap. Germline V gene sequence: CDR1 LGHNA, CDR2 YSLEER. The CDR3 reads CASSQKKQANTEAFF. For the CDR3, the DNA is TGCGCCAGCAGCCAAAAAAAACAGGCGAACACTGAAGCTTTCTTT.

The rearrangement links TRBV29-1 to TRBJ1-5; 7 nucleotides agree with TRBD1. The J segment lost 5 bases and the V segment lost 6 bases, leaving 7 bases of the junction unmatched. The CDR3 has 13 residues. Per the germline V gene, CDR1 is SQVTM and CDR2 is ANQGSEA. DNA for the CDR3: TGCAGCGTGGGGTCAGGGGGATATCAGCCCCAGCATTTT. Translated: CSVGSGGYQPQHF.

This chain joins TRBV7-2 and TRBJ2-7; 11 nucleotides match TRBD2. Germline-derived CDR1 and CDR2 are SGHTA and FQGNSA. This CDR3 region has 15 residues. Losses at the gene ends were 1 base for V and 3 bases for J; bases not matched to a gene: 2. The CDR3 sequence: CASSLDTSGSYEQYF. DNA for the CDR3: TGTGCCAGCAGCTTAGATACTAGCGGGAGCTACGAGCAGTACTTC.

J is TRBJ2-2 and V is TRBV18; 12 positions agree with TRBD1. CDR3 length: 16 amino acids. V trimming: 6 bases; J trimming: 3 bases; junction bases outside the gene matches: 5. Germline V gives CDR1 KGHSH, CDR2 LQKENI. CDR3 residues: CASSAGTGGDTGELFF. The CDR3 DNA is TGTGCCAGCTCTGCCGGGACAGGGGGCGACACCGGGGAGCTGTTTTTT.

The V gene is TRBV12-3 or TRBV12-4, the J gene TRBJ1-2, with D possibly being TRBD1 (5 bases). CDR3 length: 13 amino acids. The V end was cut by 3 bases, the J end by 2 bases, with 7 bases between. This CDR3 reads CASSFPGNYGYTF. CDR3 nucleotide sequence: TGTGCCAGCAGTTTCCCAGGGAACTATGGCTACACCTTC.

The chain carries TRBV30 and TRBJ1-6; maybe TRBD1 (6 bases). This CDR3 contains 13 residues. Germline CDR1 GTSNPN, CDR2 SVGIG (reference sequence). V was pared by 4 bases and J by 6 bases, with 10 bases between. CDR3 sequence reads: CAWTQQGNSPLHF. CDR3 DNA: TGTGCCTGGACCCAACAGGGTAATTCACCCCTCCACTTT.

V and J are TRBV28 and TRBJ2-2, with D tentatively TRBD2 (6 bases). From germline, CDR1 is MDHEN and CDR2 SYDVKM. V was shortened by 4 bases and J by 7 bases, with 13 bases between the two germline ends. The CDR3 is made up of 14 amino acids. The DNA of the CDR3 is TGTGCCAGCAGTTCTCCTGGGAGGTTCGGGGAGCTGTTTTTT. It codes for CASSSPGRFGELFF.

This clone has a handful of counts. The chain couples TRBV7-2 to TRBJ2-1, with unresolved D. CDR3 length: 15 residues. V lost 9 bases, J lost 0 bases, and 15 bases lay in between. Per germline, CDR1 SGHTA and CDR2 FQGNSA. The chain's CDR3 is CASQPSKSSYNEQFF. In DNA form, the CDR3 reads TGTGCCAGTCAACCTTCCAAGAGCTCCTACAATGAGCAGTTCTTC.

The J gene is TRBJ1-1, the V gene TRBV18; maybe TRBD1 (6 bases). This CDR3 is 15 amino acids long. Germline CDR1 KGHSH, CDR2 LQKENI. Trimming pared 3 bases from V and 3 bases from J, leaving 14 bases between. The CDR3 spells CASSPNQGRDTEAFF. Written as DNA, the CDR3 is TGTGCCAGCTCACCCAATCAGGGGCGGGACACTGAAGCTTTCTTT. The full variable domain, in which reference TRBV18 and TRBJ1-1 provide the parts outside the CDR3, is NAGVMQNPRHLVRRRGQEARLRCSPMKGHSHVYWYRQLPEEGLKFMVYLQKENIIDESGMPKERFSAEFPKEGPSILRIQQVVRGDSAAYFCASSPNQGRDTEAFFGQGTRLTVV.

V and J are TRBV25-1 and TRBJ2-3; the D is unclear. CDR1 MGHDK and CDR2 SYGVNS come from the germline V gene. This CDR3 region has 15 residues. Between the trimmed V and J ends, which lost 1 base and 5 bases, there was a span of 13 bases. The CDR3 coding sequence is TGTGCCAGCAGTGAATTGCGGCCGACTGGAGATACGCAGTATTTT. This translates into CASSELRPTGDTQYF.

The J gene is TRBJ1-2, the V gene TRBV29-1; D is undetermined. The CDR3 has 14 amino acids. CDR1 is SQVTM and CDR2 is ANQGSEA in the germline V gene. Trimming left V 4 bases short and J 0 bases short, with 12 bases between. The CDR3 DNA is TGCAGCGTTGGTAGTCTACCCCCTAACTATGGCTACACCTTC. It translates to CSVGSLPPNYGYTF.

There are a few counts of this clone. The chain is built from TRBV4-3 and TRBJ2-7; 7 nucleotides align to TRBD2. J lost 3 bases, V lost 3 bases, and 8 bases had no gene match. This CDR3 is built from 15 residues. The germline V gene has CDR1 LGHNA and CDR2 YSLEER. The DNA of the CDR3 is TGCGCCAGCAGCCAGCGGTGGGAGGGCCACTACGAGCAGTACTTC. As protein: CASSQRWEGHYEQYF.

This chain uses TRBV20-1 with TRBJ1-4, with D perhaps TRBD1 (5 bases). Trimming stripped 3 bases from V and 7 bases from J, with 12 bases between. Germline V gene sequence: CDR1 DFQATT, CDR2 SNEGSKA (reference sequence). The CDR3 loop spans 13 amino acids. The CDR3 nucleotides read TGCAGTGCTAGTTTGATGGGGGGTGAAAAACTGTTTTTT. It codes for CSASLMGGEKLFF.

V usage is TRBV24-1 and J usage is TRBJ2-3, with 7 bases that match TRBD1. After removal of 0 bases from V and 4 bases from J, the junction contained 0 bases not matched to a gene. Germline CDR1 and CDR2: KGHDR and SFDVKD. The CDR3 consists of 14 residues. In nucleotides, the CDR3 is TGTGCCACCAGTGATTTGCAGGGGGCAGATACGCAGTATTTT. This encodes CATSDLQGADTQYF.

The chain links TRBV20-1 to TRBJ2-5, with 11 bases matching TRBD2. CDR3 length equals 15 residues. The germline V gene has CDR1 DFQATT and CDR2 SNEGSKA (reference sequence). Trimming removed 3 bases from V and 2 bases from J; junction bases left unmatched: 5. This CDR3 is CSASSIAGGQETQYF. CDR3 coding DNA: TGCAGTGCTAGTTCGATAGCGGGAGGGCAAGAGACCCAGTACTTC.

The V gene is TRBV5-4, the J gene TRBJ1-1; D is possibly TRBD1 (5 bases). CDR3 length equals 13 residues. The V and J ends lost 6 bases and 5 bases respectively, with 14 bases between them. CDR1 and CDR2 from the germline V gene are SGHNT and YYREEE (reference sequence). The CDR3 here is CASTLFGGTEAFF. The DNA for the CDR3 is TGTGCCAGCACCCTCTTTGGGGGGACTGAAGCTTTCTTT.

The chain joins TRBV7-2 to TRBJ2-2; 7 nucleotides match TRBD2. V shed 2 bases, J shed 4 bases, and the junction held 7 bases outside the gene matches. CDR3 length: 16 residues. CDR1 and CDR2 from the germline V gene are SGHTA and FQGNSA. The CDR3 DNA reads TGTGCCAGCAGCTTACAGAGCGGGACCAGCACCGGGGAGCTGTTTTTT. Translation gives CASSLQSGTSTGELFF.

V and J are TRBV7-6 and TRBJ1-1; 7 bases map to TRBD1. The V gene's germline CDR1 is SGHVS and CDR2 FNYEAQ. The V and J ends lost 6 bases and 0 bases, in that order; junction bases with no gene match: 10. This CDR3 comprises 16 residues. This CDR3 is CASSIRDRHMNTEAFF. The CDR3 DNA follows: TGTGCCAGCAGTATCCGGGACAGACATATGAACACTGAAGCTTTCTTT.

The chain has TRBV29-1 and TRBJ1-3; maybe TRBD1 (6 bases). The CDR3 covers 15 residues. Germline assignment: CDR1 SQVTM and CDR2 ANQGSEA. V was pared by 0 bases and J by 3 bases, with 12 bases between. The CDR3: CSVEDGSGVGNTIYF. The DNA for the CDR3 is TGCAGCGTTGAAGATGGGTCAGGGGTTGGAAACACCATATATTTT.

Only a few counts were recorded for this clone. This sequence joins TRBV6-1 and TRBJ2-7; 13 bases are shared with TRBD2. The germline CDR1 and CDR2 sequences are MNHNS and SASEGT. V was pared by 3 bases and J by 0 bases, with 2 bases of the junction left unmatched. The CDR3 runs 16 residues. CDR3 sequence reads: CASSDGLAGASYEQYF. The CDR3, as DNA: TGTGCCAGCAGTGACGGACTAGCGGGAGCCTCCTACGAGCAGTACTTC.

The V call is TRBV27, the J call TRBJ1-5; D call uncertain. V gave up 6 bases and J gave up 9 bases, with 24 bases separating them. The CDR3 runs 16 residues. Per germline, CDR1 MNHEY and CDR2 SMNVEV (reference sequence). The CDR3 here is CASSSLDGSTYGPQHF. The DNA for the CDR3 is TGTGCCAGCAGCTCCCTTGACGGTAGCACGTATGGGCCCCAGCATTTT.

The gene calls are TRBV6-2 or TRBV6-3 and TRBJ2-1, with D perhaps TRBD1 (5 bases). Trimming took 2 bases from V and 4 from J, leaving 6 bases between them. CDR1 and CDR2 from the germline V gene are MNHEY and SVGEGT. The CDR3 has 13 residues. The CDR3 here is CASSYRQYNEQFF. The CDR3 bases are TGTGCCAGCAGTTACAGACAGTACAATGAGCAGTTCTTC.